What follows describes a single T cell receptor beta chain. These data come from a study of human T cells and chemical hapten exposure. Time point here: patch test 2, 6 weeks after DPC sensitization. Treatment here: therapeutic diphenylcyclopropenone sensitization with weekly scalp DPC. Total RNA was extracted from unfractionated whole blood. TCRdb reprocessed the RACE reads via MiXCR and lists one record per CDR3 protein. The profile shows some 99,000 distinct CDR3 sequences, 9.2% of them singletons. Germline CDR1 SGHNT, CDR2 YYREEE (reference sequence). The CDR3 totals 14 residues. With V trimmed by 4 bases and J by 3 bases, 5 bases remained unmatched.

The TCR comes from a woman in her 40s with alopecia areata. Some clones in this sample may be carry-over from other donors' samples. The source material was whole blood, sampled in connection with sensitization to the hapten diphenylcyclopropenone (DPC). V gene TRBV5-4 combines with J gene TRBJ2-5; 8 bases are shared with TRBD1. The CDR3 DNA is TGTGCCAGCAGCACAGGGGGTAGCAAAGAGACCCAGTACTTC. As protein: CASSTGGSKETQYF.